This T cell receptor (beta chain) comes out of a study of blood T cell repertoires in COVID-19. Whole-study context: Acute and convalescent COVID-19 samples came from the United States, Italy and Spain. Sample material is recorded as cDNA or gDNA derived from T cells, B-cell-depleted T cells, or PBMCs.

Per the original methods: Reference gene primer amplification in the assay estimated nucleated cell counts. The protocol was immunoSEQ multiplex PCR, while the TCRdb copy is restricted to in-frame clones and leaves out a portion. The DNA gave D and trimming, while V, J and clone size come from that table. The sample yields some 180,000 clones, about 78% seen once. V trimming: 2 bases; J trimming: 5 bases; junction bases outside the gene matches: 11. Germline V gene sequence: CDR1 KGHSH, CDR2 LQKENI. There are 18 residues in the CDR3. The V call is TRBV18, the J call TRBJ2-7; TRBD2 aligns across 14 bases. The sample comprised peripheral blood. The receptor was isolated from a woman in her forties or fifties with active or convalescent COVID-19. The CDR3, as DNA: TGTGCCAGCTCACCAGGTATAGGGACTAGCGGGAGCATCAACGAGCAGTACTTC. This translates into CASSPGIGTSGSINEQYF.